The rows below give T cell receptor beta chains drawn from one sample of a study of metastatic and nonmetastatic thyroid tumors. TCRdb called clones again from the PCR reads with MiXCR. The sample records about 92,000 clones, under 15% being singletons. The sequencing sample was made of blood. The source of these receptors is a female donor with papillary thyroid cancer or a benign thyroid nodule (not recorded which). Some clones in this sample may be carry-over from other donors' samples. Both conserved end residues are part of each CDR3. Each record gives: clone size, CDR3 length, J gene, D gene, V gene, CDR3 protein, CDR3 DNA. A D gene is named only where the DNA matches it firmly. Clone size is shown for a subset of rows, as once, few, many or a class of expanded clone.

abundance: .
len: 15
j_gene: TRBJ2-7
d_gene: .
v_gene: TRBV5-4
CDR3aa: CASSSDSPGAYEQYF
CDR3nt: TGTGCCAGCAGCTCGGACAGCCCAGGGGCCTACGAGCAGTACTTC

abundance: many
len: 16
j_gene: TRBJ1-2
d_gene: .
v_gene: TRBV18
CDR3aa: CASSPSGQAEVYGYTF
CDR3nt: TGTGCCAGCTCACCAAGCGGACAAGCTGAGGTCTATGGCTACACCTTC

abundance: few
len: 17
j_gene: TRBJ1-2
d_gene: TRBD1
v_gene: TRBV6-2/TRBV6-3
CDR3aa: CASSPGDRIGPNYVYTF
CDR3nt: TGTGCCAGCAGTCCAGGGGACAGAATCGGACCCAACTATGTCTACACCTTC

abundance: .
len: 15
j_gene: TRBJ1-4
d_gene: .
v_gene: TRBV14
CDR3aa: CASSQAQPTNEKLFF
CDR3nt: TGTGCCAGCAGCCAAGCCCAGCCAACTAATGAAAAACTGTTTTTT

abundance: many
len: 13
j_gene: TRBJ2-7
d_gene: TRBD2
v_gene: TRBV5-6
CDR3aa: CASSLGLAEEQYF
CDR3nt: TGTGCCAGCAGCCTTGGACTAGCAGAGGAGCAGTACTTC

abundance: many
len: 14
j_gene: TRBJ1-6
d_gene: TRBD1
v_gene: TRBV20-1
CDR3aa: CSASRQGRDSPLHF
CDR3nt: TGCAGTGCGTCCAGACAGGGGAGGGATTCACCCCTCCACTTT

abundance: many
len: 14
j_gene: TRBJ1-1
d_gene: TRBD1
v_gene: TRBV10-3
CDR3aa: CAISSGTGNTEAFF
CDR3nt: TGTGCCATCAGCTCCGGGACAGGGAACACTGAAGCTTTCTTT

abundance: many
len: 18
j_gene: TRBJ2-5
d_gene: TRBD2
v_gene: TRBV19
CDR3aa: CASSIRLPGGQRQETQYF
CDR3nt: TGTGCCAGTAGTATTCGGCTGCCGGGGGGGCAGAGGCAAGAGACCCAGTACTTC

abundance: .
len: 13
j_gene: TRBJ2-7
d_gene: TRBD1
v_gene: TRBV24-1
CDR3aa: CATSNLQGAEQYF
CDR3nt: TGTGCCACCAGTAATTTACAGGGGGCTGAGCAGTACTTC

abundance: many
len: 13
j_gene: TRBJ2-1
d_gene: TRBD2
v_gene: TRBV7-3
CDR3aa: CASSRTSDNEQFF
CDR3nt: TGTGCCAGCAGCCGGACTAGCGACAATGAGCAGTTCTTC

abundance: many
len: 12
j_gene: TRBJ1-1
d_gene: TRBD1
v_gene: TRBV27
CDR3aa: CASSGRGTEAFF
CDR3nt: TGTGCCAGCAGTGGCAGGGGGACTGAAGCTTTCTTT

abundance: .
len: 15
j_gene: TRBJ1-6
d_gene: TRBD1
v_gene: TRBV2
CDR3aa: CASSLDRGYNSPLHF
CDR3nt: TGTGCCAGCAGTCTGGACAGGGGATATAATTCACCCCTCCACTTT

abundance: many
len: 13
j_gene: TRBJ2-5
d_gene: .
v_gene: TRBV20-1
CDR3aa: CSARQGNQETQYF
CDR3nt: TGCAGTGCTAGGCAGGGAAACCAAGAGACCCAGTACTTC

abundance: many
len: 15
j_gene: TRBJ1-1
d_gene: .
v_gene: TRBV7-9
CDR3aa: CASSLARTDNTEAFF
CDR3nt: TGTGCCAGCAGCTTAGCGAGGACAGATAACACTGAAGCTTTCTTT

abundance: many
len: 20
j_gene: TRBJ1-5
d_gene: TRBD1
v_gene: TRBV2
CDR3aa: CASSEGTGGLPGVGNQPQHF
CDR3nt: TGTGCCAGCAGTGAGGGTACAGGGGGTCTGCCGGGGGTCGGCAATCAGCCCCAGCATTTT

abundance: many
len: 15
j_gene: TRBJ2-7
d_gene: .
v_gene: TRBV12-3/TRBV12-4
CDR3aa: CASSYRSGTRYEQYF
CDR3nt: TGTGCCAGCAGTTACCGCTCCGGGACGAGATACGAGCAGTACTTC

abundance: .
len: 17
j_gene: TRBJ2-2
d_gene: TRBD1
v_gene: TRBV6-2/TRBV6-3
CDR3aa: CASSPATGGHVSGELFF
CDR3nt: TGTGCCAGCAGTCCCGCGACAGGGGGCCATGTCTCCGGGGAGCTGTTTTTT

abundance: many
len: 15
j_gene: TRBJ1-1
d_gene: .
v_gene: TRBV28
CDR3aa: CASSFGRGVNTEAFF
CDR3nt: TGTGCCAGCAGTTTTGGACGAGGGGTGAACACTGAAGCTTTCTTT

abundance: many
len: 13
j_gene: TRBJ2-2
d_gene: .
v_gene: TRBV9
CDR3aa: CASSVTATGELFF
CDR3nt: TGTGCCAGCAGCGTGACAGCCACCGGGGAGCTGTTTTTT

abundance: many
len: 20
j_gene: TRBJ1-3
d_gene: .
v_gene: TRBV5-1
CDR3aa: CASSLDGVSPIRYSGNTIYF
CDR3nt: TGCGCCAGCAGCTTGGATGGAGTCAGCCCGATAAGATACTCTGGAAACACCATATATTTT

abundance: many
len: 14
j_gene: TRBJ1-2
d_gene: TRBD1
v_gene: TRBV5-1
CDR3aa: CASSPGQGHYGYTF
CDR3nt: TGCGCCAGCAGCCCCGGACAGGGCCACTATGGCTACACCTTC

abundance: many
len: 12
j_gene: TRBJ1-5
d_gene: .
v_gene: TRBV30
CDR3aa: CAWSVGDKPQHF
CDR3nt: TGTGCCTGGAGTGTAGGGGACAAACCCCAGCATTTT

abundance: many
len: 19
j_gene: TRBJ2-1
d_gene: TRBD2
v_gene: TRBV7-9
CDR3aa: CASTGPTSGGPSSYNEQFF
CDR3nt: TGTGCCAGCACCGGACCGACTAGCGGGGGGCCGAGCTCCTACAATGAGCAGTTCTTC

abundance: many
len: 16
j_gene: TRBJ1-2
d_gene: .
v_gene: TRBV15
CDR3aa: CATSRDVGLTPYGYTF
CDR3nt: TGTGCCACCAGCAGAGATGTTGGCCTCACCCCCTATGGCTACACCTTC

abundance: few
len: 15
j_gene: TRBJ2-3
d_gene: TRBD2
v_gene: TRBV27
CDR3aa: CASSLRGNPGDTQYF
CDR3nt: TGTGCCAGCAGCCTGCGGGGGAACCCCGGAGATACGCAGTATTTT